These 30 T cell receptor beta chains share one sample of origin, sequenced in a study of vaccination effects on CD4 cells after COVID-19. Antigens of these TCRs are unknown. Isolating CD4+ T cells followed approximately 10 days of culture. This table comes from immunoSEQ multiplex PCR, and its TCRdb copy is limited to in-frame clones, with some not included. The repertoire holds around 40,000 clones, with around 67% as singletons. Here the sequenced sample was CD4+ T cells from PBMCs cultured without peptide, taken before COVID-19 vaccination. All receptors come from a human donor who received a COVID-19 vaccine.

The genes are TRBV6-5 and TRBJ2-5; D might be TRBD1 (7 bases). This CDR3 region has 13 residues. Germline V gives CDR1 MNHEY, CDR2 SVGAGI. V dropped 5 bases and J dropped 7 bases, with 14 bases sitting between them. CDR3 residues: CASSTGEVATQYF. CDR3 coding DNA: TGTGCCAGCAGTACAGGGGAGGTAGCGACCCAGTACTTC.

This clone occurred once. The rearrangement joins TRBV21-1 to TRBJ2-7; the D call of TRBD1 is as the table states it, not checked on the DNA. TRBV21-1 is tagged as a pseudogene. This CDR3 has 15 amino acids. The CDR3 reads CASSVPGQGSYEQYF. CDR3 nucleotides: TGTGCCAGCAGCGTACCGGGACAGGGGTCATACGAGCAGTACTTC.

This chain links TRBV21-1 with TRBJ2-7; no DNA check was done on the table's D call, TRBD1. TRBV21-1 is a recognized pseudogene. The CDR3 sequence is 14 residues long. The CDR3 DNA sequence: TGTGCCAGCAGAGCGGACAGGGGACTACGGGAGCAGTACTTC. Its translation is CASRADRGLREQYF.

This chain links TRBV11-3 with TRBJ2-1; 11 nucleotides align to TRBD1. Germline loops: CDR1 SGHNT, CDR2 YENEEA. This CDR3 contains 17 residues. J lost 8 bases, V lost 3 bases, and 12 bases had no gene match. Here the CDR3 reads CASSFLSGDRGSDEQFF. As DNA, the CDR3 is TGTGCCAGCAGCTTTCTGAGTGGGGACAGGGGGTCGGATGAGCAGTTCTTC. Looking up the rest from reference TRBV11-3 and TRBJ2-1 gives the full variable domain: EAGVVQSPRYKIIEKKQPVAFWCNPISGHNTLYWYLQNLGQGPELLIRYENEEAVDDSQLPKDRFSAERLKGVDSTLKIQPAELGDSAVYLCASSFLSGDRGSDEQFFGPGTRLTVL.

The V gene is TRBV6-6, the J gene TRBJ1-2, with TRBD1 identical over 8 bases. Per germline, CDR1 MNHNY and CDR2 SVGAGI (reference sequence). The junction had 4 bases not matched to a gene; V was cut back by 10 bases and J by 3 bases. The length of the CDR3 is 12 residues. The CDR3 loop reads CATGQGDYGYTF. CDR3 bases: TGTGCCACCGGACAGGGCGACTATGGCTACACCTTC.

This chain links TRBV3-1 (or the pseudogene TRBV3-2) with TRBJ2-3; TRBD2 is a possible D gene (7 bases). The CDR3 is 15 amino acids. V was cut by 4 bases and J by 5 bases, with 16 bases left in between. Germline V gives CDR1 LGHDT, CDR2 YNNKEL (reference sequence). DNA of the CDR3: TGTGCCAGCAGCCCCTTGGGGAGGGGGGGAGATACGCAGTATTTT. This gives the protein CASSPLGRGGDTQYF.

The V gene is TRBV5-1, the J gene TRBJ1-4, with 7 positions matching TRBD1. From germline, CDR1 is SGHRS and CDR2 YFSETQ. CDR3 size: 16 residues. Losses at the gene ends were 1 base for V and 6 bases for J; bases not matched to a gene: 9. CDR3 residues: CASSLSPGGDYEKLFF. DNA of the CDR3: TGCGCCAGCAGCTTGTCCCCAGGGGGAGACTATGAAAAACTGTTTTTT.

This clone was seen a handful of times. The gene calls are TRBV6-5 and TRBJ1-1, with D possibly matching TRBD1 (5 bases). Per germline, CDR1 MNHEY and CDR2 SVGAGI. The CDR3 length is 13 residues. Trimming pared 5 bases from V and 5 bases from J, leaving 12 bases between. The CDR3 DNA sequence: TGTGCCAGCAGTCCGAATGGGGGGACTGAAGCTTTCTTT. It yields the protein CASSPNGGTEAFF.

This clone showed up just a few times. The CDR3, as DNA: TGCAGCGTTGTCTTCTCCTACTATGGCTACACCTTC. Its protein product is CSVVFSYYGYTF. The chain is built from TRBV29-1 and TRBJ1-2; D unresolved. This CDR3 region has 12 residues. V was trimmed by 4 bases and J by 3 bases, leaving 9 bases between them. Germline V gene lookup returns CDR1 SQVTM and CDR2 ANQGSEA.

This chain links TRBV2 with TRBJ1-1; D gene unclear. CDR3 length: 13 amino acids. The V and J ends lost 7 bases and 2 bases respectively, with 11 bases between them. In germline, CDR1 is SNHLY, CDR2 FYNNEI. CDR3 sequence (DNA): TGTGCCAGCACCTCGACGGGTAACACTGAAGCTTTCTTT. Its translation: CASTSTGNTEAFF.

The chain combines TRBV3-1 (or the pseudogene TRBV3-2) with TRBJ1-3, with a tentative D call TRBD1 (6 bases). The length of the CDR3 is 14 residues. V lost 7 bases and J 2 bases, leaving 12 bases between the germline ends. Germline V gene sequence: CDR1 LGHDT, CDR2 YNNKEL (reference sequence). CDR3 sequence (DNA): TGTGCCAGCAAAGAGGGGGTGACTGGAAACACCATATATTTT. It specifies CASKEGVTGNTIYF.

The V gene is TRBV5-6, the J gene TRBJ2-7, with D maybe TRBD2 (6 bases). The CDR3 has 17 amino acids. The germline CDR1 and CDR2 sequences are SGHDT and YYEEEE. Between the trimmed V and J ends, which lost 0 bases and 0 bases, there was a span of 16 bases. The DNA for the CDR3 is TGTGCCAGCAGCTTGGCGGAGGGCAGACAGAGCTCCTACGAGCAGTACTTC. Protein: CASSLAEGRQSSYEQYF.

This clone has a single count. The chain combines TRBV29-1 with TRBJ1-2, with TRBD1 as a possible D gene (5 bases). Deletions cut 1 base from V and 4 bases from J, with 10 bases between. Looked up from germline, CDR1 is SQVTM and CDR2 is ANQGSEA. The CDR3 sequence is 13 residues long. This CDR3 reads CSVEGGDRYGYTF. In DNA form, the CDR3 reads TGCAGCGTTGAAGGAGGGGACCGCTATGGCTACACCTTC.

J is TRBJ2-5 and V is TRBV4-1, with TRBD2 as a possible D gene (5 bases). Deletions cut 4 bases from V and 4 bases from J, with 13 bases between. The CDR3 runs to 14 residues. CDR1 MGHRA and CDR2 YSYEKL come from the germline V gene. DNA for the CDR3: TGCGCCAGCAGCCCCCCGGGGTTGAGAGAGACCCAGTACTTC. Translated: CASSPPGLRETQYF.

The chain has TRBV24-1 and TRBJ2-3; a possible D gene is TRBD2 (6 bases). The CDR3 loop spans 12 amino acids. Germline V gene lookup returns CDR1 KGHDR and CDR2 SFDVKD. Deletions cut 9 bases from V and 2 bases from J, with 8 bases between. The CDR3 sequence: CATGGNTDTQYF. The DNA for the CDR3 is TGTGCCACCGGAGGGAACACAGATACGCAGTATTTT.

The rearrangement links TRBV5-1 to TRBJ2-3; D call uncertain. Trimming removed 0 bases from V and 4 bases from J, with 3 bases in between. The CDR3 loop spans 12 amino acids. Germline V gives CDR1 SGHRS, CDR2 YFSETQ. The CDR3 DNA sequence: TGCGCCAGCAGCTTGGCGGCAGATACGCAGTATTTT. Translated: CASSLAADTQYF.

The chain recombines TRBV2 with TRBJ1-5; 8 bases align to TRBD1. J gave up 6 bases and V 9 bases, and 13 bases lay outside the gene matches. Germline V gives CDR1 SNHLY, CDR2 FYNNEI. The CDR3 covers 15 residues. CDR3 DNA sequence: TGTGCCAGTGTAGGGGACAGGTTTGTTGGTCAGCCCCAGCATTTT. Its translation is CASVGDRFVGQPQHF.

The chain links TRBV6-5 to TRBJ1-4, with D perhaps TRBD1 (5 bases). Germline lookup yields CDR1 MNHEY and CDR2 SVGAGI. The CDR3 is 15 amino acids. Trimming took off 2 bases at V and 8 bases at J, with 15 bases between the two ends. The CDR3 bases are TGTGCCAGCAGTTACGCGGGGGTTACGGGAGAAAAACTGTTTTTT. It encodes CASSYAGVTGEKLFF.

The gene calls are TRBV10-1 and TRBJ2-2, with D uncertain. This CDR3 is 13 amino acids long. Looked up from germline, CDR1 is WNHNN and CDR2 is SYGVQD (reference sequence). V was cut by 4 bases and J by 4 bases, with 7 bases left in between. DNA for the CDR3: TGCGCCAGCAGTGTTTGGGCCACCGGGGAGCTGTTTTTT. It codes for CASSVWATGELFF.

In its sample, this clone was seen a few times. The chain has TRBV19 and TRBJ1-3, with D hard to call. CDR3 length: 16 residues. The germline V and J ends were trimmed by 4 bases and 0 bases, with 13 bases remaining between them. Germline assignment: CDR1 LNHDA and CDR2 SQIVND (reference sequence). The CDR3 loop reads CASSTLGRYSGNTIYF. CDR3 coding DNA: TGTGCCAGTAGTACGCTTGGACGGTACTCTGGAAACACCATATATTTT.

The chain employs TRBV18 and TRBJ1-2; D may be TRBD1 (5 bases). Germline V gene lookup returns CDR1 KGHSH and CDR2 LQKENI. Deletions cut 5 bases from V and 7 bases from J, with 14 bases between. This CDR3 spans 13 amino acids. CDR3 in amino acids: CASSTDGAGGYTF. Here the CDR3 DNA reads TGTGCCAGCTCAACGGACGGGGCCGGTGGCTACACCTTC.

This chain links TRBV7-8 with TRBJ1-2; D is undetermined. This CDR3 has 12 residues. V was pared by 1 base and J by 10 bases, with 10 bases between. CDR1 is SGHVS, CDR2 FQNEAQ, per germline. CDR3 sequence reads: CASSLDVQSYTF. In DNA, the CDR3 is TGTGCCAGCAGCTTAGACGTACAGTCCTACACCTTC.

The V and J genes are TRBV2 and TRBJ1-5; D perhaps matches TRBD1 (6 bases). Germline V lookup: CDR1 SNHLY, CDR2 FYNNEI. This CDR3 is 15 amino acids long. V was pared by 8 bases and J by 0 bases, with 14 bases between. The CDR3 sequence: CASGEGGYSNQPQHF. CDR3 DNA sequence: TGTGCCAGCGGGGAAGGGGGTTATAGCAATCAGCCCCAGCATTTT.

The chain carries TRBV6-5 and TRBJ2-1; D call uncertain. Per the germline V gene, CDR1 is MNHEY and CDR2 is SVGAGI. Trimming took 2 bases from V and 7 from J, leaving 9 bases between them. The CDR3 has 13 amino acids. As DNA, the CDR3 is TGTGCCAGCAGTTACCGGGCCAAAAATGAGCAGTTCTTC. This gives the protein CASSYRAKNEQFF.

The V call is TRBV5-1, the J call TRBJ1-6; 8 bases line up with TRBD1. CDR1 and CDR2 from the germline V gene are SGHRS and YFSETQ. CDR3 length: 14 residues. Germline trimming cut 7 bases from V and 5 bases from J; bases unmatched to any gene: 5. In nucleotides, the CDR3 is TGCGCCAGCGGACCGGGACAGGATAATTCACCCCTCCACTTT. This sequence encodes CASGPGQDNSPLHF. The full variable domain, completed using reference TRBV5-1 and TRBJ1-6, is KAGVTQTPRYLIKTRGQQVTLSCSPISGHRSVSWYQQTPGQGLQFLFEYFSETQRNKGNFPGRFSGRQFSNSRSEMNVSTLELGDSALYLCASGPGQDNSPLHFGNGTRLTVT.

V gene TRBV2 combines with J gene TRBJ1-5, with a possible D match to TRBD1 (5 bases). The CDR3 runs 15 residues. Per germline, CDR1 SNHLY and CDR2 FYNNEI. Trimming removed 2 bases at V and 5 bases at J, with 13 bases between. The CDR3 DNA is TGTGCCAGCAGTGAAAGACGGCAGGGCCATCAGCCCCAGCATTTT. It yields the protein CASSERRQGHQPQHF.

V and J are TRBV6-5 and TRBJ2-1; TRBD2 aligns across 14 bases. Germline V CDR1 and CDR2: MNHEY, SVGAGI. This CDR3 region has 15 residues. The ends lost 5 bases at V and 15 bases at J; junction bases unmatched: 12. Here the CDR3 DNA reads TGTGCCAGCAGTCCCGGGACTAGCGGGAGTCGGGGTCTGTTCTTC. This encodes CASSPGTSGSRGLFF.

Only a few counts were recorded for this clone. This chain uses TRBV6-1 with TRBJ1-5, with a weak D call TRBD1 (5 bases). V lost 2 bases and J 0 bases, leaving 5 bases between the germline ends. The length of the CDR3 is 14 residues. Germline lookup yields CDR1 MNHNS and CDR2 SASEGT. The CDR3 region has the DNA TGTGCCAGCAGTGAACAGGGTAGCAATCAGCCCCAGCATTTT. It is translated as CASSEQGSNQPQHF.

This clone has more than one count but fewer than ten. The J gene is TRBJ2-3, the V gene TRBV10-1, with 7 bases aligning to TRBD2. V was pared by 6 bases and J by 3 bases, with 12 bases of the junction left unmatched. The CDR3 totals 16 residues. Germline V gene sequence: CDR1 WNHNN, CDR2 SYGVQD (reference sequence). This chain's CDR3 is CASSRELATVTDTQYF. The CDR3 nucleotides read TGCGCCAGCAGCCGCGAACTAGCGACGGTGACAGATACGCAGTATTTT.

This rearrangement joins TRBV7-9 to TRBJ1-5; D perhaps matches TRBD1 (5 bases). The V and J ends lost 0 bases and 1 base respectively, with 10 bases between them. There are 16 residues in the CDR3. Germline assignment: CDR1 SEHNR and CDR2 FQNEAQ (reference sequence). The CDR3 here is CASSLAGGGSNQPQHF. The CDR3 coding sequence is TGTGCCAGCAGCTTAGCGGGGGGGGGAAGCAATCAGCCCCAGCATTTT.